This TCR beta chain was observed in a study of PD-1 blockade in classical Hodgkin lymphoma. Sequencing was performed with immunoSEQ multiplex PCR; in TCRdb, only in-frame clones are kept and a portion is missing. Among more than 85,000 clones listed, about 90% were seen once. Relapse after autologous stem cell transplantation occurred in every patient, and brentuximab vedotin exposure varied. In germline, CDR1 is SGHDT, CDR2 YYEEEE. CDR3 size: 14 residues. V was pared by 4 bases and J by 7 bases, with 14 bases between. The source material was peripheral blood mononuclear cells (PBMCs), sampled before the second cycle of nivolumab. The TCR comes from a human donor with classical Hodgkin lymphoma. This chain joins TRBV5-6 and TRBJ2-2; D is uncertain. The CDR3 sequence is CASSPSETIGELFF. Written as DNA, the CDR3 is TGTGCCAGCAGCCCGAGCGAGACGATCGGGGAGCTGTTTTTT.